At least ten counts were recorded for the clone carrying this T cell receptor (beta chain). Its antigen is as yet unknown. A junction end diverges from the germline sequence, so it may reflect a read error. Amplification yielded TCR beta CDR3 regions, with RNA transcripts as the source. HTBI primers drove first-round RT-PCR of the TCR CDR3. One entry per CDR3 protein, called by TCRdb with MiXCR from the multiplex PCR reads. The sample yields fewer than 750,000 distinct CDR3 sequences, over 12% seen once. Exclusion followed for patients with uncontrolled infection, other autoimmune disease, pregnancy or lactation. The germline CDR1 and CDR2 sequences are MNHEY and SMNVEV (reference sequence). This CDR3 is built from 13 residues. The data originate from a study of T cells in Graves' hyperthyroidism and ophthalmopathy. Study context: Prior to any treatment, at the point of initial diagnosis, peripheral blood was collected.

Points from the study as a whole: Blood also held most thyroid clonotypes expanded beyond 0.001. Separation of ophthalmopathy from stable hyperthyroidism was achieved by a 13 V-J model.

The sequenced sample consisted of blood. V and J are TRBV27 and TRBJ2-7; a weak D match, TRBD1 (5 bases). The sequence was obtained from a woman aged 40-49 years with Graves' ophthalmopathy. This CDR3 is CASSLQGSYEQCF. Here the CDR3 DNA reads TGTGCCAGCAGTTTACAGGGCTCCTACGAGCAGTGCTTC.